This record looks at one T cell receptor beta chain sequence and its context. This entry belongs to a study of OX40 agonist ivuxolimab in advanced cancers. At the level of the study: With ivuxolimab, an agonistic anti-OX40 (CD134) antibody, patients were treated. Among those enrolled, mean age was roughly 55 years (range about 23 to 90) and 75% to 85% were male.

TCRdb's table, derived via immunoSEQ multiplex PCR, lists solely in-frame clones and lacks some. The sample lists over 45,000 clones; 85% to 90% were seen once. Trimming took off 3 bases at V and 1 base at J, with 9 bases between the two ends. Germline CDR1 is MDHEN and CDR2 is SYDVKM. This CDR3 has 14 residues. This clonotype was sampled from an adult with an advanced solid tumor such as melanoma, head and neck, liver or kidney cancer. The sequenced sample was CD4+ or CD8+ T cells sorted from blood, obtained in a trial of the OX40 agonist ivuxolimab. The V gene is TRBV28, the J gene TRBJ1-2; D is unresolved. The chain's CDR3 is CASSLAGLNYGYTF. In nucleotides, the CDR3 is TGTGCCAGCAGTTTGGCAGGACTTAACTATGGCTACACCTTC.